This T cell receptor beta chain emerged from a study of T cells in lung cancer brain metastases. Study summary: Most patients, about 90% of the 20, got no therapy between primary and metastasis resection. Median interval between primary and brain metastasis samples was around 350 days.

This CDR3 contains 15 residues. Germline CDR1 and CDR2: SEHNR and FQNEAQ (reference sequence). V lost 1 base and J lost 4, with 13 bases in between. Genomic DNA input was about 2 to 5.5 ug, equal within pairs. This table comes from immunoSEQ multiplex PCR, and its TCRdb copy is limited to in-frame clones, with some not included. The repertoire holds about 6,600 clones, about nine tenths seen once, with 4% to 6% in the top ten. The chain has TRBV7-9 and TRBJ1-2; D ambiguous. Sequencing was done on a sample of tumor tissue from the primary lung tumor. This TCR came from a man between 50 and 59 years old with non-small cell lung cancer. CDR3 loop: CASSLDGGSGYGYTF. CDR3 coding DNA: TGTGCCAGCAGCTTAGATGGTGGCAGTGGCTATGGCTACACCTTC.